The 11 T cell receptor beta chains below were found in one sample sequenced in a study of T cell responses to AZD1222 COVID-19 vaccine. Profiling relied on immunoSEQ multiplex PCR, and the TCRdb table lists in-frame clones only, not all of them. The table shows more than 110,000 clones, with 75% to 95% occurring only once. Sequencing used peripheral blood, obtained on day 0 of AZD1222 vaccination. The source of these receptors is an adult in good health.

In its sample, this clone was seen once. This rearrangement joins TRBV11-3 to TRBJ2-2; no firm D call. V was cut by 5 bases and J by 3 bases, with 4 bases left in between. Germline-derived CDR1 and CDR2 are SGHNT and YENEEA. This CDR3 contains 12 residues. Here the CDR3 DNA reads TGTGCCAGCAGCCCGTACACCGGGGAGCTGTTTTTT. Translating gives CASSPYTGELFF.

Remarks on this clone: At one end the junction does not follow the germline gene, possibly because of a read error. The CDR3 DNA reads as TGTGCCTGGAGTGTATCAGAGTACGGGCAGTACTTC. Its translation is CAWSVSEYGQYF. This chain joins TRBV30 and TRBJ2-7; D gene ambiguous. The length of the CDR3 is 12 residues. Germline assignment: CDR1 GTSNPN and CDR2 SVGIG (reference sequence).

The rearrangement uses TRBV29-1 and TRBJ2-3; D not resolved. This CDR3 is built from 13 residues. Per germline, CDR1 SQVTM and CDR2 ANQGSEA. V gave up 4 bases and J gave up 7 bases, with 15 bases separating them. The CDR3 spells CSVVGGSFHTQYF. The DNA for the CDR3 is TGCAGCGTTGTCGGCGGCAGCTTTCATACGCAGTATTTT.

V usage is TRBV19 and J usage is TRBJ2-1; no clear D gene. From germline, CDR1 is LNHDA and CDR2 SQIVND (reference sequence). The ends were cut back, 7 bases at V and 3 bases at J, with 16 bases in the middle. The CDR3 totals 15 residues. The CDR3 protein is CASTDRTQLYNEQFF. In DNA, the CDR3 is TGTGCCAGTACCGATAGGACGCAGCTCTACAATGAGCAGTTCTTC.

The chain has TRBV7-2 and TRBJ2-7; 8 nucleotides agree with TRBD2. CDR3 length equals 14 residues. The germline gives CDR1 SGHTA, CDR2 FQGNSA. V dropped 3 bases and J dropped 1; count of bases not matched to a gene: 2. The CDR3 coding sequence is TGTGCCAGCAGCTTGGCTAGCGGGTCCTACGAGCAGTACTTC. The encoded protein is CASSLASGSYEQYF.

The rearrangement links TRBV12-5 to TRBJ1-1; D is undetermined. Looked up from germline, CDR1 is LGHNT and CDR2 is FRNRAP. Trimming removed 3 bases from V and 2 bases from J, with 7 bases in between. The CDR3 has 13 amino acids. CDR3 DNA sequence: TGTGCTAGTGGTTTTGCCGGTAACACTGAAGCTTTCTTT. It is translated as CASGFAGNTEAFF.

This sequence joins TRBV3-1 (or the pseudogene TRBV3-2) and TRBJ1-6; D perhaps matches TRBD1 (6 bases). Germline-derived CDR1 and CDR2 are LGHDT and YNNKEL (reference sequence). This CDR3 region has 15 residues. Trimming took off 1 base at V and 10 bases at J, with 14 bases between the two ends. The CDR3 DNA reads as TGTGCCAGCAGCCAAGTTCCAGGGGTAGACTCACCCCTCCACTTT. Translating it yields CASSQVPGVDSPLHF.

The CDR3 region is CASSIGLSYEQYF. Here the CDR3 DNA reads TGTGCCAGCAGCATTGGACTATCCTACGAGCAGTACTTC. The chain recombines TRBV7-2 with TRBJ2-7, with a weak D call TRBD2 (6 bases). Trimming took 5 bases from V and 1 from J, leaving 9 bases between them. Germline CDR1 reads SGHTA; CDR2 reads FQGNSA. There are 13 residues in the CDR3.

In its sample, this clone was seen once. The CDR3 region is CASATASGRWTEAFF. CDR3 bases: TGTGCCAGCGCTACAGCTTCCGGTAGGTGGACTGAAGCTTTCTTT. The J gene is TRBJ1-1, the V gene TRBV28; D unresolved. Germline-derived CDR1 and CDR2 are MDHEN and SYDVKM. V lost 8 bases and J 5 bases, leaving 21 bases between the germline ends. This CDR3 contains 15 residues.

The chain is built from TRBV19 and TRBJ1-5, with D unclear. Germline CDR1 LNHDA, CDR2 SQIVND (reference sequence). V dropped 4 bases and J dropped 2 bases, with 21 bases sitting between them. The CDR3 sequence is 18 residues long. Here the CDR3 DNA reads TGTGCCAGTAGTAAAACTAAGGTCAGGCTACGTGGCAATCAGCCCCAGCATTTT. Protein: CASSKTKVRLRGNQPQHF.

The chain recombines TRBV5-1 with TRBJ1-4; D is unclear. V lost 4 bases and J lost 6, with 16 bases in between. The germline gives CDR1 SGHRS, CDR2 YFSETQ. The length of the CDR3 is 15 residues. CDR3: CASSLLSLGDEKLFF. The CDR3 bases are TGCGCCAGCAGCCTCCTCAGTTTAGGAGATGAAAAACTGTTTTTT.